These 25 T cell receptor beta chains came from one sample sequenced in a study of siplizumab effects on memory and regulatory T cells (dated by TCRdb to 2018 to 2020). The method was the immunoSEQ multiplex PCR assay. What TCRdb holds here is the immuneACCESS table cut down to in-frame rearrangements. Part of the clones is not present; checked against another copy, under half of the missing clones reflect an unresolved V gene, and the others are unexplained. The sample table lists roughly 40,000 clones, 70% to 90% of them with a count of one. The ten top clones hold 0.2% to 0.3% of the sample. Sequencing was carried out using naive CD4+ T cells sorted from blood. The cell subset or site label of this sample denotes: unstimulated naive T cells. The receptors come from a human donor in good health.

This clone came up a few times. CDR3 protein: CASSFDRYEQYF. The CDR3 DNA is TGTGCCAGCAGTTTCGACAGATACGAGCAGTACTTC. The chain recombines TRBV5-4 with TRBJ2-7, with a tentative D call TRBD1 (5 bases). The length of the CDR3 is 12 residues. Trimming took 5 bases from V and 4 from J, leaving 10 bases between them. Germline CDR1 SGHNT, CDR2 YYREEE (reference sequence). Full variable domain (remainder filled in from reference TRBV5-4 and TRBJ2-7): ETGVTQSPTHLIKTRGQQVTLRCSSQSGHNTVSWYQQALGQGPQFIFQYYREEENGRGNFPPRFSGLQFPNYSSELNVNALELDDSALYLCASSFDRYEQYFGPGTRLTVT.

The chain uses TRBV6-1 and TRBJ2-7; 8 bases line up with TRBD1. Germline-derived CDR1 and CDR2 are MNHNS and SASEGT. Trimming took 3 bases from V and 3 from J; bases not matched to a gene: 4. The CDR3 totals 14 residues. The DNA of the CDR3 is TGTGCCAGCAGTGATGGACAGGGTTACTACGAGCAGTACTTC. It is translated as CASSDGQGYYEQYF.

The chain combines TRBV6-1 with TRBJ1-2; D gene uncertain. The V end was cut by 6 bases, the J end by 4 bases, with 12 bases between. Germline CDR1 MNHNS, CDR2 SASEGT. This CDR3 comprises 13 residues. CDR3 in DNA: TGTGCCAGCAGCCGAGAGCGCTTCTATGGCTACACCTTC. It specifies CASSRERFYGYTF.

The V call is TRBV7-8, the J call TRBJ2-2, with a possible D match to TRBD2 (6 bases). Between the trimmed V and J ends, which lost 4 bases and 0 bases, there was a span of 21 bases. CDR1 and CDR2 from the germline V gene are SGHVS and FQNEAQ. The CDR3 runs 19 residues. The CDR3 protein is CASSSRQPWGDPNTGELFF. CDR3 bases: TGTGCCAGCAGCTCTCGCCAACCGTGGGGGGACCCGAACACCGGGGAGCTGTTTTTT.

The chain recombines TRBV7-2 with TRBJ2-2, with 7 bases lining up with TRBD1. The CDR3 runs 14 residues. Germline trimming cut 6 bases from V and 5 bases from J; bases unmatched to any gene: 6. Germline-derived CDR1 and CDR2 are SGHTA and FQGNSA. The CDR3 is CASRGRGRTGELFF. The CDR3 DNA sequence: TGTGCCAGCAGAGGAAGGGGGCGGACCGGGGAGCTGTTTTTT.

This chain joins TRBV10-2 and TRBJ2-1; D is ambiguous. The CDR3 extends over 14 amino acids. Trimming took off 6 bases at V and 10 bases at J, with 19 bases between the two ends. Germline loops: CDR1 WSHSY, CDR2 SAAADI. In DNA form, the CDR3 reads TGCGCCAGCAGGAAAGGGTTGTGGGATTTGGAGCAGTTCTTC. Its translation: CASRKGLWDLEQFF.

This clone is a singleton in its sample. This chain joins TRBV2 and TRBJ2-1; 7 bases match TRBD2. J lost 7 bases, V lost 8 bases, and 14 bases had no gene match. This CDR3 has 15 amino acids. Germline loops: CDR1 SNHLY, CDR2 FYNNEI. CDR3 amino acids: CASLLGGKTWNEQFF. In DNA, the CDR3 is TGTGCCAGCCTACTGGGGGGGAAAACGTGGAATGAGCAGTTCTTC.

This chain connects TRBV18 to TRBJ1-3; D unresolved. Germline V gene sequence: CDR1 KGHSH, CDR2 LQKENI. The germline V and J ends were trimmed by 3 bases and 0 bases, with 9 bases remaining between them. CDR3 length: 15 amino acids. As DNA, the CDR3 is TGTGCCAGCTCACCGAGCGCGGACTCTGGAAACACCATATATTTT. This translates into CASSPSADSGNTIYF.

The chain uses TRBV5-1 and TRBJ2-3; 7 bases fit TRBD1. Germline V gene sequence: CDR1 SGHRS, CDR2 YFSETQ. V shed 4 bases, J shed 10 bases, and the junction held 6 bases outside the gene matches. This CDR3 has 12 amino acids. CDR3 coding DNA: TGCGCCAGCAGCACCAGACAGGGTGCGCAGTATTTT. Residues: CASSTRQGAQYF.

This sequence joins TRBV5-8 and TRBJ2-5; TRBD1 is a possible D gene (6 bases). The J call could be wrong; TRBJ2-7 is a better fit for the DNA end. Germline CDR1 reads SGHTS; CDR2 reads YDEGEE. CDR3 length equals 15 residues. CDR3 DNA: TGTGCCAGCAGCTTGTTCCCGGGACATATCTACGAGCAGTACTTC. Its translation: CASSLFPGHIYEQYF.

This chain joins TRBV27 and TRBJ2-1, with 9 bases matching TRBD2. The junction had 7 bases not matched to a gene; V was cut back by 7 bases and J by 0 bases. This CDR3 is 16 amino acids long. Germline V gives CDR1 MNHEY, CDR2 SMNVEV (reference sequence). The CDR3, as DNA: TGTGCCAGCATAGGGCGGGGGGGCGGCTCCTACAATGAGCAGTTCTTC. Its translation is CASIGRGGGSYNEQFF.

This rearrangement joins TRBV9 to TRBJ1-3; D is perhaps TRBD1 (5 bases). This CDR3 is 16 amino acids long. CDR1 is SGDLS and CDR2 is YYNGEE in the germline V gene. Trimming shortened V by 0 bases and J by 0 bases, and 10 bases separated the two germline ends. The DNA for the CDR3 is TGTGCCAGCAGCGTAGGGGGGATGAGCTCTGGAAACACCATATATTTT. Its protein product is CASSVGGMSSGNTIYF. Using reference TRBV9 and TRBJ1-3 for the parts outside the CDR3, the full variable domain is DSGVTQTPKHLITATGQRVTLRCSPRSGDLSVYWYQQSLDQGLQFLIQYYNGEERAKGNILERFSAQQFPDLHSELNLSSLELGDSALYFCASSVGGMSSGNTIYFGEGSWLTVV.

The chain combines TRBV27 with TRBJ2-4, with 9 bases fitting TRBD1. CDR1 is MNHEY, CDR2 SMNVEV, per germline (reference sequence). The trim removed 5 bases at V and 0 bases at J, leaving 8 bases unmatched. The CDR3 totals 17 residues. The CDR3 loop is CASSPYGTGKAKNIQYF. Written as DNA, the CDR3 is TGTGCCAGCAGTCCATATGGGACAGGGAAAGCCAAAAACATTCAGTACTTC.

The CDR3 DNA sequence: TGTGCCAGCAGCTTAGCGAATCAGCCCCAGCATTTT. Translated: CASSLANQPQHF. This chain links TRBV7-9 with TRBJ1-5; D not resolved. CDR1 and CDR2 from the germline V gene are SEHNR and FQNEAQ (reference sequence). Trimming took 0 bases from V and 4 from J, leaving 1 base between them. This CDR3 has 12 residues.

The chain has TRBV19 and TRBJ2-2; D gene ambiguous. Trimming took 5 bases from V and 0 from J, leaving 4 bases between them. The V gene's germline CDR1 is LNHDA and CDR2 SQIVND (reference sequence). The CDR3 has 13 amino acids. The CDR3 is CASSLTNTGELFF. The CDR3 coding sequence is TGTGCCAGTAGTCTAACGAACACCGGGGAGCTGTTTTTT.

The chain is built from TRBV5-6 and TRBJ2-4; D gene ambiguous. Deletions cut 0 bases from V and 7 bases from J, with 8 bases between. CDR3 length: 13 residues. Germline V gives CDR1 SGHDT, CDR2 YYEEEE. The CDR3 loop is CASSLDLGNIQYF. The CDR3 DNA reads TGTGCCAGCAGCTTGGATCTGGGGAACATTCAGTACTTC.

The chain employs TRBV6-6 and TRBJ2-1, with 8 nucleotides matching TRBD2. The germline V gene has CDR1 MNHNY and CDR2 SVGAGI (reference sequence). J gave up 5 bases and V 5 bases, and 11 bases lay outside the gene matches. This CDR3 contains 16 residues. CDR3 DNA sequence: TGTGCCAGCAGTCCCTCCCCGGGGGGGGGCAACAATGAGCAGTTCTTC. Translation gives CASSPSPGGGNNEQFF.

V usage is TRBV5-1 and J usage is TRBJ2-5, with unresolved D. The length of the CDR3 is 13 residues. V was clipped by 4 bases and J by 5 bases, with 12 bases between them. The germline V gene encodes CDR1 SGHRS and CDR2 YFSETQ. The CDR3 nucleotides read TGCGCCAGCAGCCCCGGACCGGAGGAGACCCAGTACTTC. It translates to CASSPGPEETQYF.

The rearrangement uses TRBV29-1 and TRBJ2-3; 8 bases line up with TRBD2. The CDR3 is made up of 10 amino acids. After removal of 1 base from V and 14 bases from J, the junction contained 2 bases not matched to a gene. Germline-derived CDR1 and CDR2 are SQVTM and ANQGSEA. CDR3 bases: TGCAGCGTTGAAGGGACTAGCCGGTATTTT. Residues: CSVEGTSRYF.

The V and J genes are TRBV5-4 and TRBJ2-5, with D perhaps matching TRBD2 (5 bases). V was trimmed by 4 bases and J by 3 bases, leaving 16 bases between them. This CDR3 is built from 15 residues. CDR1 is SGHNT and CDR2 is YYREEE in the germline V gene (reference sequence). The CDR3: CASSQVSGVKETQYF. Written as DNA, the CDR3 is TGTGCCAGCAGCCAGGTCTCCGGGGTAAAAGAGACCCAGTACTTC.

The rearrangement joins TRBV19 to TRBJ1-2, with D uncertain. The CDR3 sequence is 12 residues long. The germline V gene encodes CDR1 LNHDA and CDR2 SQIVND (reference sequence). Trimming shortened V by 3 bases and J by 7 bases, and 9 bases separated the two germline ends. The CDR3 protein is CASSITGGGYTF. DNA of the CDR3: TGTGCCAGTAGTATTACGGGAGGTGGCTACACCTTC.

This chain links TRBV5-4 with TRBJ2-7; 12 nucleotides align to TRBD2. Losses at the gene ends were 4 bases for V and 7 bases for J; bases not matched to a gene: 9. From germline, CDR1 is SGHNT and CDR2 YYREEE (reference sequence). This CDR3 is 15 amino acids long. CDR3 loop: CASSALAGGPGEQYF. For the CDR3, the DNA is TGTGCCAGCAGCGCCCTAGCGGGAGGGCCGGGGGAGCAGTACTTC.

The chain has TRBV6-5 and TRBJ1-2; D is unresolved. The CDR3 totals 15 residues. Germline CDR1 is MNHEY and CDR2 is SVGAGI. The germline V and J ends were trimmed by 0 bases and 5 bases, with 13 bases remaining between them. CDR3 nucleotide sequence: TGTGCCAGCAGTTACTCGTATTTGAATTCGTATGGCTACACCTTC. Protein sequence: CASSYSYLNSYGYTF.

The chain is built from TRBV6-1 and TRBJ1-2; D call uncertain. CDR1 and CDR2 (germline): MNHNS, SASEGT. The V end lost 5 bases, the J end lost 3 bases, and 13 bases lay between the germline ends. The CDR3 spans 14 residues. The DNA for the CDR3 is TGTGCCAGCAGTCCAATAGTGCCGGACTATGGCTACACCTTC. Its translation is CASSPIVPDYGYTF.

V usage is TRBV19 and J usage is TRBJ2-7, with 7 bases lining up with TRBD1. J gave up 5 bases and V 7 bases, and 11 bases lay outside the gene matches. The CDR3 has 14 amino acids. Per germline, CDR1 LNHDA and CDR2 SQIVND (reference sequence). The CDR3 DNA reads TGTGCCAGTAATCCCGACAGGGCCCCAGACGAGCAGTACTTC. Translating it yields CASNPDRAPDEQYF.